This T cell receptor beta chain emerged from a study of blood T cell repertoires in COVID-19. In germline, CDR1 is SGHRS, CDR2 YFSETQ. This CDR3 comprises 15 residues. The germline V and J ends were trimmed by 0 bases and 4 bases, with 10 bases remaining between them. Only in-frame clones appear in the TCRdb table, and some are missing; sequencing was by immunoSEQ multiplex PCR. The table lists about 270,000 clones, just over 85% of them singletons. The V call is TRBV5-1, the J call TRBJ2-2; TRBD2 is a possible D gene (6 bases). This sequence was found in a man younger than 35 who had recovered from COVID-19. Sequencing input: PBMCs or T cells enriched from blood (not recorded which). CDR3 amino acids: CASSLVGDFTGELFF. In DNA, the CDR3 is TGCGCCAGCAGCTTGGTCGGGGACTTCACCGGGGAGCTGTTTTTT.